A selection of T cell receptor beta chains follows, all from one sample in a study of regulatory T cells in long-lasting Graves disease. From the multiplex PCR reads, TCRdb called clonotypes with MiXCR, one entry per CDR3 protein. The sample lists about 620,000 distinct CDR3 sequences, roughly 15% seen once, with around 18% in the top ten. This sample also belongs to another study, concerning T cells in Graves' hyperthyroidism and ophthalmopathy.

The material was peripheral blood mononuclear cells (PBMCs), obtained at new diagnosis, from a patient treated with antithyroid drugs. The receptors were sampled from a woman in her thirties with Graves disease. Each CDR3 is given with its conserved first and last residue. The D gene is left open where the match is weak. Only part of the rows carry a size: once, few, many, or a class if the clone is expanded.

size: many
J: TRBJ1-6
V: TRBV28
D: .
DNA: TGTGCCAGCAGGACCGTGGGGGGAAGGTCACCCCTCCACTTT
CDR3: CASRTVGGRSPLHF

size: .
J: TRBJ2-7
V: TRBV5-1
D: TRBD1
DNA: TGCGCCAGCGATACCGGGACAGGGAACGAGCAGTACTTC
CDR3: CASDTGTGNEQYF

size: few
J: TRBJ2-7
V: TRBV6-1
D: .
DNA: TGTGCCAGCAGTGATAACTCGCCACGGGTGGCAGGGCGGATTTACGAGCAGTACTTC
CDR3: CASSDNSPRVAGRIYEQYF

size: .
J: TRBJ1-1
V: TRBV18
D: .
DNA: TGTGCCAGCCTCCGGGACTCGAACACTGAAGCTTTCTTT
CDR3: CASLRDSNTEAFF

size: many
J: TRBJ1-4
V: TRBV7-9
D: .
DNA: TGTGCCAGCAGCTTAGTCGGTGAAAAACTGTTTTTT
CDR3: CASSLVGEKLFF

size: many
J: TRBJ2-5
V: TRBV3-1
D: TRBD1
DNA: TGTGCCAGCAGCCAAACCGGGACAGGGGGAGAGACCCAGTACTTC
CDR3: CASSQTGTGGETQYF

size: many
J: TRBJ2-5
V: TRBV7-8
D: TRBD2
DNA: TGTGCCAGCAGCTTTAGCACTAGCGGGGGGGAGACCCAGTACTTC
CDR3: CASSFSTSGGETQYF

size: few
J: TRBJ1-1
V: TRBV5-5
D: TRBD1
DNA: TGTGCCAGCCCAAACGGGACAGGGCCTAACACTGAAGCTTTCTTT
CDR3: CASPNGTGPNTEAFF

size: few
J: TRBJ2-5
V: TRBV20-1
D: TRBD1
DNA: TGCAGTGCTATAGGGACAGGGAGAAGCCAGTACTTC
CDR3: CSAIGTGRSQYF

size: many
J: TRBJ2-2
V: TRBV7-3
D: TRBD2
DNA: TGTGCCAGCAGCGCTTTCGGGGGGGCCGGGGAGCTGTTTTTT
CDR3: CASSAFGGAGELFF

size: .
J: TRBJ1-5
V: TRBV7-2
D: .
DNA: TGTGCCAGCAGCTTATCCGGGACGGGAAATCAGCCCCAGCATTTT
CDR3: CASSLSGTGNQPQHF

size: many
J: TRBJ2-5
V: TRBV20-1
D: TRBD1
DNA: TGCAGTGTGGTAGGGACAGGGACGCGAGAGACCCAGTACTTC
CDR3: CSVVGTGTRETQYF

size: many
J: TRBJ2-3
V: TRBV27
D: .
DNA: TGTGCCAGCGGCCAATGGGGACGCACAGATACGCAGTATTTT
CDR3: CASGQWGRTDTQYF

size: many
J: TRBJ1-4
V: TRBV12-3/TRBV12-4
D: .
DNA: TGTGCCAGCAGTTCCCTGGTGTTGACTGGGGCAACTAATGAAAAACTGTTTTTT
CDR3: CASSSLVLTGATNEKLFF

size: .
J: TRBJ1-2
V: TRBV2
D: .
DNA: TGTGCCAGTGATACTGGGGGAGGGGTCGGCTACACCTTC
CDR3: CASDTGGGVGYTF

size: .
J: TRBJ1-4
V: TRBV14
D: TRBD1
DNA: TGTGCCAGCAGCCCCTACAGGGGCAAGGGGGGGGCTGGTGAAAAACTGTTTTTT
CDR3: CASSPYRGKGGAGEKLFF

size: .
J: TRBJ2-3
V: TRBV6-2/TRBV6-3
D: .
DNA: TGTGCCAGCAGTGAAGTCCTCACGTTCCCGTCAGATACGCAGTATTTT
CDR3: CASSEVLTFPSDTQYF

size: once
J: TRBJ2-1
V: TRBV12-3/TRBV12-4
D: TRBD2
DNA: TGTGCCAGCAGTTTAACCGGGGACTACCTAATCTTC
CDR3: CASSLTGDYLIF

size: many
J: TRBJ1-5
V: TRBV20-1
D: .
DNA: TGCAGTGCCGGGGACCCTGATCAGCCCCAGCATTTT
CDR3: CSAGDPDQPQHF

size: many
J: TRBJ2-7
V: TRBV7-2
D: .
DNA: TGTGCCACCTCAAACTTGCGAGGGGCAACCTACGAGCAGTACTTC
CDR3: CATSNLRGATYEQYF

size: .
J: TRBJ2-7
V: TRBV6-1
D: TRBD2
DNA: TGTGCCAGCAGCCAGACCGTATCAGCGGGGAGGCCCAACCCAAATCGGTTCGAGCAGTACTTC
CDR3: CASSQTVSAGRPNPNRFEQYF

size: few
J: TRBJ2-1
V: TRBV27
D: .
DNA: TGTGCCAGCAGTCCCGAGGATCCGGGACTTAGGAATGAGCAGTTCTTC
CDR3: CASSPEDPGLRNEQFF

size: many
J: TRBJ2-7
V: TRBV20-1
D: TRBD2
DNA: TGCAGTGCTAGAGACGTCGACGGACTAGCGGGAGACGAGCAGTACTTC
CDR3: CSARDVDGLAGDEQYF

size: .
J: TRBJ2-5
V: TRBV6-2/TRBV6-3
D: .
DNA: TGTGCCAGCAGTTTCGATATCTTTGACGAGACCCAGTACTTC
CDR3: CASSFDIFDETQYF

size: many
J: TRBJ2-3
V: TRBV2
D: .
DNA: TGTGCCAGCAGTGAAATCCCCGGTTATTCAGATACGCAGTATTTT
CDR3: CASSEIPGYSDTQYF

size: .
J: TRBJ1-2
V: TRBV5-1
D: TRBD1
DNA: TGTGCCAGCAGCTTGTTACAGGGGGCGTCCCTCCCGGGCTACACCTTC
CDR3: CASSLLQGASLPGYTF

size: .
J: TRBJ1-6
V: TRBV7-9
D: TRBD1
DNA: TGTGCCAGCAGCCGACAGGGGGATAATTCACCCCTCCACTTT
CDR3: CASSRQGDNSPLHF

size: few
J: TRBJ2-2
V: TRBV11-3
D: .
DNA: TGTGCCAGCAGCTCGCTTCAGGACAGCTCCACCGGGGAGCTGTTTTTT
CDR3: CASSSLQDSSTGELFF

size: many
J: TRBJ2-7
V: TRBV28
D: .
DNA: TGTGCCAGCAGTTTAAGGATAGGGTCCGGCAGCTTC
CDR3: CASSLRIGSGSF

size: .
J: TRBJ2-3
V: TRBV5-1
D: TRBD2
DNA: TGCGCCAGCAGCTTTGGAGCGGGAGGGGCCCAGGATACGCAGTATTTT
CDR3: CASSFGAGGAQDTQYF